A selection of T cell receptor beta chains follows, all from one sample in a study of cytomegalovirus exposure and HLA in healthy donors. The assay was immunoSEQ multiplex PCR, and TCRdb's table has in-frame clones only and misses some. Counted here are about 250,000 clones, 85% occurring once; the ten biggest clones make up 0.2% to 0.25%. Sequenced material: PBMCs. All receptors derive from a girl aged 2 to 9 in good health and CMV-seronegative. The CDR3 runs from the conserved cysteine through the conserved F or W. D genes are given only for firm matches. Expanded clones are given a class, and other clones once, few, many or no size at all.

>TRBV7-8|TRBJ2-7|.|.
CASSTHNRGGYEQYF
TGTGCCAGCAGCACTCATAACAGGGGGGGATACGAGCAGTACTTC
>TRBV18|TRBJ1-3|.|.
CASSPPGAGNTIYF
TGTGCCAGCTCACCGCCAGGGGCTGGAAACACCATATATTTT
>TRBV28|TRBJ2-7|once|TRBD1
CASRGDRRSKEQYF
TGTGCCAGCAGAGGGGACAGAAGAAGTAAGGAGCAGTACTTC
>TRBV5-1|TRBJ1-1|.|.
CASSLASVGTPTYTEAFF
TGCGCCAGCAGCTTGGCCTCGGTCGGGACACCAACCTACACTGAAGCTTTCTTT
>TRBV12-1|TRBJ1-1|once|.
CASSRRKARDTEAFF
TGTGCCAGCAGCCGACGGAAAGCCCGGGACACTGAAGCTTTCTTT
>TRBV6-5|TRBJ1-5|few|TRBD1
CASSSLGQGNQPQHF
TGTGCCAGCAGTTCCTTGGGACAGGGAAATCAGCCCCAGCATTTT
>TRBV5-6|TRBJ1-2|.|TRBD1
CASSFKGTGNGYTF
TGTGCCAGCAGCTTTAAGGGGACAGGGAATGGCTACACCTTC
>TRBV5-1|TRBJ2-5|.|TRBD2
CASSLGLAGVETQYF
TGCGCCAGCAGCTTGGGACTAGCGGGGGTAGAGACCCAGTACTTC
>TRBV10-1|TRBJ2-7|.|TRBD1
CANPMGQGAYEQYF
TGCGCCAATCCAATGGGACAGGGGGCCTACGAGCAGTACTTC
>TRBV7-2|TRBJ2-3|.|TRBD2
CASSSGLALDTQYF
TGTGCCAGCAGCTCCGGACTAGCGCTAGATACGCAGTATTTT